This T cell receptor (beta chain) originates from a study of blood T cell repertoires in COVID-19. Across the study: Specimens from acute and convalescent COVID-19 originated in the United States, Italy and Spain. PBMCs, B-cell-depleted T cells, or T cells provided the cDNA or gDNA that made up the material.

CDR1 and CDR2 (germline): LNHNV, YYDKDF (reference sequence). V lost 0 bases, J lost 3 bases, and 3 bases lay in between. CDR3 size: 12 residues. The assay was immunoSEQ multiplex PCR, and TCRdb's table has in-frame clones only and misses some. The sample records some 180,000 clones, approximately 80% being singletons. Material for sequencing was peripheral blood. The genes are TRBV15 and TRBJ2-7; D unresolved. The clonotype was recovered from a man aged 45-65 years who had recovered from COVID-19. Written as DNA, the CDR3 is TGTGCCACCAGCAGAGACCACTACGAGCAGTACTTC. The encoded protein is CATSRDHYEQYF.